There are many counts of the clone carrying this TCR beta chain. Its antigen remains unidentified. This record belongs to a study of T cells in Graves' hyperthyroidism and ophthalmopathy. In the study overall: The authors collected peripheral blood at initial diagnosis, before any treatment. Broader study findings: Ophthalmopathy and stable hyperthyroidism were separated by a 13 V-J model. Researchers found most expanded thyroid clonotypes above 0.001 in blood as well.

Patients with uncontrolled infections, other autoimmune diseases, pregnancy or lactation were excluded. TCR beta CDR3 region amplification was performed from RNA transcripts. The study used the HTBI primer set for a first-round RT-PCR of the TCR CDR3. In TCRdb, the multiplex PCR reads were re-called with MiXCR into one record per CDR3 protein. The table shows approximately 620,000 distinct CDR3 sequences, with about 14% occurring only once. The CDR3 consists of 14 residues. Trimming left V 6 bases short and J 5 bases short, with 16 bases between. CDR1 MNHEY and CDR2 SVGEGT come from the germline V gene.

The sequenced sample consisted of blood. The J gene is TRBJ2-5, the V gene TRBV6-2 or TRBV6-3, with TRBD1 as a possible D gene (6 bases). This sequence was found in a woman in her 30s with Graves' hyperthyroidism that later progressed to Graves' ophthalmopathy. CDR3 loop: CASSTDRFGETQYF. The CDR3 DNA reads TGTGCCAGCAGCACCGACAGGTTCGGGGAGACCCAGTACTTC.